The 13 T cell receptor beta chains listed next were all sequenced from one sample in a study of vaccination and CD4 T cells after COVID-19 (dated by TCRdb to between 2021 and 2022). Their target antigens are unknown. The library was built by means of PCR. These reads were obtained on an Illumina iSeq 100. At the Johns Hopkins FTIC core, DNA from the cultured CD4+ T cells underwent TCR sequencing with the Oncomine TCR Beta short-read assay. The public reads were quality trimmed at Q25 with fastp and then assembled into clones with MiXCR by TCRdb, keeping productive beta chains. CDR3 protein duplicates are merged, each entry listing the most common genes and DNA. The sample data list roughly 3,000 distinct CDR3 sequences, and roughly a third of these were observed just once. The ten largest clones capture approximately 30% of the sample. The sample's treatment or condition label, in plain terms: approximately nine-day PBMC culture with coronavirus spike peptide pools or control peptides (ViraFEST assay).

Sequenced material: CD4+ T cells from blood, cultured in vitro. The receptors derive from a human donor who had recovered from COVID-19.

V gene TRBV20-1 combines with J gene TRBJ1-3; a weak D match, TRBD1 (5 bases). Germline V lookup: CDR1 DFQATT, CDR2 SNEGSKA (reference sequence). This CDR3 spans 15 amino acids. V lost 0 bases to trimming and J lost 0 bases, with 9 bases between them. The CDR3 protein is CSARDGGGSGNTIYF. For the CDR3, the DNA is TGCAGTGCTAGAGATGGGGGAGGCTCTGGAAACACCATATATTTT.

This clonotype rates as medium-sized. The chain combines TRBV27 with TRBJ1-5; TRBD1 matches at 9 bases. The CDR3 length is 17 residues. From germline, CDR1 is MNHEY and CDR2 SMNVEV (reference sequence). V lost 5 bases to trimming and J lost 5 bases; unmatched junction nucleotides: 13. CDR3 DNA sequence: TGTGCCAGCAGTCCGGCCTCCGCACAGGGGGCCTATCAGCCCCAGCATTTT. Its translation: CASSPASAQGAYQPQHF.

The chain uses TRBV11-2 and TRBJ2-2; 9 bases map to TRBD1. The germline V gene encodes CDR1 SGHAT and CDR2 FQNNGV. The CDR3 is made up of 16 amino acids. With V trimmed by 3 bases and J by 3 bases, 5 bases remained unmatched. The DNA of the CDR3 is TGTGCCAGCAGCTTCGGGACAGGGATCTACACCGGGGAGCTGTTTTTT. Amino acid sequence: CASSFGTGIYTGELFF.

This clonotype was counted between two and nine times. The chain links TRBV2 to TRBJ1-1, with no clear D. The CDR3 runs to 14 residues. Trimming left V 9 bases short and J 0 bases short, with 14 bases between. Germline CDR1 SNHLY, CDR2 FYNNEI. The CDR3 is CASRSGSMNTEAFF. DNA for the CDR3: TGTGCCAGTCGGTCGGGGTCTATGAACACTGAAGCTTTCTTT.

By frequency in the sample, this clonotype is medium-sized. This chain joins TRBV20-1 and TRBJ2-3; 8 nucleotides align to TRBD1. Germline trimming cut 5 bases from V and 3 bases from J; bases unmatched to any gene: 10. Germline CDR1 reads DFQATT; CDR2 reads SNEGSKA (reference sequence). The CDR3 sequence is 15 residues long. This CDR3 reads CSALSGTGVTDTQYF. DNA for the CDR3: TGCAGTGCTTTGTCCGGGACAGGTGTTACAGATACGCAGTATTTT.

The DNA of the CDR3 is TGTGCCAGCTCACCAACAGGATTGCAAGAGACCCAGTACTTC. It encodes CASSPTGLQETQYF. The chain carries TRBV18 and TRBJ2-5; a weak D match, TRBD1 (5 bases). Germline values: CDR1 KGHSH, CDR2 LQKENI. This CDR3 contains 14 residues. Between the trimmed V and J ends, which lost 2 bases and 2 bases, there was a span of 9 bases.

V gene TRBV5-1 combines with J gene TRBJ2-1, with 7 bases aligning to TRBD2. The J segment lost 7 bases and the V segment lost 4 bases, leaving 5 bases of the junction unmatched. CDR3 length: 13 amino acids. CDR1 is SGHRS, CDR2 YFSETQ, per germline. The CDR3: CASSGGGGNEQFF. The CDR3 coding sequence is TGCGCCAGCAGCGGCGGGGGAGGGAATGAGCAGTTCTTC.

In its sample, this clonotype was seen a few times. J is TRBJ1-4 and V is TRBV24-1; D not resolved. Germline V gives CDR1 KGHDR, CDR2 SFDVKD. The CDR3 is 13 residues long. Trimming took 5 bases from V and 6 from J, leaving 9 bases between them. CDR3 residues: CATSGFDDEKLFF. CDR3 bases: TGTGCCACCAGTGGGTTCGATGATGAAAAACTGTTTTTT.

The V call is TRBV5-8, the J call TRBJ1-2; D gene uncertain. The CDR3 loop spans 13 amino acids. CDR1 is SGHTS, CDR2 YDEGEE, per germline. V lost 1 base and J 6 bases, leaving 10 bases between the germline ends. The CDR3 region has the DNA TGTGCCAGCAGCTTGAAGATTTCCGATGGCTACACCTTC. This encodes CASSLKISDGYTF. The variable domain in full, with the rest retrieved from reference TRBV5-8 and TRBJ1-2, is EAGVTQSPTHLIKTRGQQATLRCSPISGHTSVYWYQQALGLGLQFLLWYDEGEERNRGNFPPRFSGRQFPNYSSELNVNALELEDSALYLCASSLKISDGYTFGSGTRLTVV.

This chain connects TRBV4-1 to TRBJ2-4, with 7 nucleotides matching TRBD1. J lost 5 bases, V lost 4 bases, and 11 bases had no gene match. The CDR3 has 16 residues. Germline CDR1 is MGHRA and CDR2 is YSYEKL. Here the CDR3 DNA reads TGCGCCAGCAGCCTCGAGGGACAGAGAAGTCAAAACATTCAGTACTTC. Protein sequence: CASSLEGQRSQNIQYF.

There are a few counts of this clonotype. The chain uses TRBV11-3 and TRBJ2-7; D not certain. In germline, CDR1 is SGHNT, CDR2 YENEEA. V lost 2 bases to trimming and J lost 2 bases, with 10 bases between them. The CDR3 has 14 residues. CDR3 residues: CASSLYPGPYEQYF. The CDR3 nucleotides read TGTGCCAGCAGCTTATATCCAGGTCCCTACGAGCAGTACTTC.

V is TRBV7-9 and J is TRBJ1-1; D is undetermined. Trimming removed 4 bases from V and 8 bases from J, with 8 bases in between. Germline loops: CDR1 SEHNR, CDR2 FQNEAQ (reference sequence). This CDR3 is built from 11 residues. CDR3 bases: TGTGCCAGCAGCTCGCTTCTCGAAGCTTTCTTT. The encoded protein is CASSSLLEAFF.

The chain links TRBV7-9 to TRBJ1-2; 10 nucleotides match TRBD1. Trimming cost V 4 bases and J 8 bases; bases outside gene matches: 13. This CDR3 region has 16 residues. Germline CDR1 and CDR2: SEHNR and FQNEAQ (reference sequence). The DNA of the CDR3 is TGTGCCAGCAGCTATCAAGACAGGGGGCGGTTAGAGGGCTACACCTTC. It yields the protein CASSYQDRGRLEGYTF.